This TCR beta chain was identified during a study of blood T cell repertoires in COVID-19. V lost 3 bases to trimming and J lost 5 bases; unmatched junction nucleotides: 3. The CDR3 totals 15 residues. Per germline, CDR1 MNHEY and CDR2 SMNVEV (reference sequence). Clones were read by immunoSEQ multiplex PCR, and TCRdb kept only the in-frame ones, dropping some. The table records around 37,000 clones, about 90% of them present only once. This clone appeared a few times. Sequenced material: peripheral blood. This sequence was found in a man in his fifties with active or convalescent COVID-19. J is TRBJ2-7 and V is TRBV27, with TRBD2 matching 14 bases. CDR3 sequence (DNA): TGTGCCAGCAGTTTGGGGACTAGCGGGAGCGACGAGCAGTACTTC. This codes for CASSLGTSGSDEQYF.